These 12 T cell receptor beta chains share one sample of origin, sequenced in a study of control samples from healthy donors and cancer patients. Clones were read by immunoSEQ multiplex PCR, and TCRdb kept only the in-frame ones, dropping some. The data show 400,000 to 500,000 clones, with 80% to 95% seen just once and around 6.8% held by the top ten. The specimen sequenced was PBMCs. The origin of the receptors is a man between 40 and 49 years old with head and neck cancer.

This sequence joins TRBV6-5 and TRBJ2-5; D is undetermined. V dropped 6 bases and J dropped 5 bases, with 16 bases sitting between them. Looked up from germline, CDR1 is MNHEY and CDR2 is SVGAGI. The CDR3 sequence is 14 residues long. This CDR3 is CASSPGHPGETQYF. The CDR3 DNA follows: TGTGCCAGCAGCCCGGGCCACCCCGGTGAGACCCAGTACTTC.

V gene TRBV5-4 combines with J gene TRBJ1-3, with D perhaps TRBD1 (6 bases). The CDR3 extends over 14 amino acids. V was clipped by 4 bases and J by 2 bases, with 10 bases between them. Germline CDR1 is SGHNT and CDR2 is YYREEE (reference sequence). The CDR3 reads CASSLDSAGNTIYF. Here the CDR3 DNA reads TGTGCCAGCAGCCTGGACAGCGCTGGAAACACCATATATTTT.

J is TRBJ1-4 and V is TRBV4-1; a possible D gene is TRBD1 (6 bases). CDR1 is MGHRA, CDR2 YSYEKL, per germline. CDR3 length equals 14 residues. The V and J ends lost 4 bases and 8 bases respectively, with 14 bases between them. The CDR3 reads CASSPGGLGEKLFF. CDR3 DNA: TGCGCCAGCAGCCCGGGGGGGCTCGGGGAAAAACTGTTTTTT.

V and J are TRBV28 and TRBJ1-2; D perhaps matches TRBD1 (6 bases). CDR1 is MDHEN, CDR2 SYDVKM, per germline. V was clipped by 4 bases and J by 1 base, with 13 bases between them. This CDR3 has 15 amino acids. The CDR3 region has the DNA TGTGCCAGCAGTTACCCAGGGGACCGTAACTATGGCTACACCTTC. The encoded protein is CASSYPGDRNYGYTF.

This clone showed up just once. The chain is built from TRBV7-9 and TRBJ1-4; D call uncertain. V lost 3 bases, J lost 7 bases, and 18 bases lay in between. The CDR3 consists of 16 residues. Germline CDR1 is SEHNR and CDR2 is FQNEAQ (reference sequence). The CDR3 region is CASSFYRASTGEKLFF. The CDR3 region has the DNA TGTGCCAGCAGCTTCTATCGGGCCTCCACGGGTGAAAAACTGTTTTTT. Drawing the rest from reference TRBV7-9 and TRBJ1-4, the complete variable domain is DTGVSQNPRHKITKRGQNVTFRCDPISEHNRLYWYRQTLGQGPEFLTYFQNEAQLEKSRLLSDRFSAERPKGSFSTLEIQRTEQGDSAMYLCASSFYRASTGEKLFFGSGTQLSVL.

The table lists this clone with a few counts. This chain links TRBV27 with TRBJ2-5, with 7 bases matching TRBD2. This CDR3 has 14 amino acids. The germline V gene encodes CDR1 MNHEY and CDR2 SMNVEV (reference sequence). V was pared by 5 bases and J by 4 bases, with 7 bases of the junction left unmatched. The CDR3 nucleotides read TGTGCCAGCAGTCGTGCGGGGGTTCCAGAGACCCAGTACTTC. This encodes CASSRAGVPETQYF.

The genes are TRBV14 and TRBJ2-1, with 14 bases identical to TRBD2. The V gene end was trimmed by 1 base and the J gene end by 5 bases; junction bases not matched to a gene: 7. There are 18 residues in the CDR3. Germline values: CDR1 SGHDN, CDR2 FVKESK. CDR3 DNA sequence: TGTGCCAGCAGCCAAGGGACTAGCGGGAGGCCTTTCCACAATGAGCAGTTCTTC. Protein product: CASSQGTSGRPFHNEQFF.

This chain joins TRBV5-5 and TRBJ2-3; no reliable D call. The CDR3 is made up of 13 amino acids. The V end was cut by 1 base, the J end by 9 bases, with 12 bases between. The germline gives CDR1 SGHKS, CDR2 YYEKEE (reference sequence). In DNA form, the CDR3 reads TGTGCCAGCAGCTTGACAAATCCTAAAACGCAGTATTTT. This sequence encodes CASSLTNPKTQYF.

The V gene is TRBV14, the J gene TRBJ1-2, with 7 bases fitting TRBD1. With 3 bases clipped from V and 4 bases from J, the junction kept 5 bases outside the gene matches. Germline V gene sequence: CDR1 SGHDN, CDR2 FVKESK. CDR3 length equals 14 residues. The CDR3 loop reads CASSQTRTGYGYTF. The CDR3 DNA reads as TGTGCCAGCAGCCAGACCAGGACAGGCTATGGCTACACCTTC.

This chain uses TRBV6-5 with TRBJ2-5, with 7 bases that match TRBD2. After removal of 7 bases from V and 4 bases from J, the junction contained 3 bases not matched to a gene. This CDR3 comprises 12 residues. Germline V gene sequence: CDR1 MNHEY, CDR2 SVGAGI. The CDR3 loop reads CASNWGGETQYF. The CDR3 nucleotides read TGTGCCAGCAACTGGGGGGGAGAGACCCAGTACTTC.

The chain uses TRBV19 and TRBJ2-2, with a weak D call TRBD2 (7 bases). The V gene lost 9 bases and the J gene lost 0 bases, with 17 bases spanning the gap. The CDR3 loop spans 16 amino acids. Germline assignment: CDR1 LNHDA and CDR2 SQIVND (reference sequence). The CDR3 loop is CASDYGGTPNTGELFF. DNA for the CDR3: TGTGCCAGCGACTACGGGGGGACACCGAACACCGGGGAGCTGTTTTTT.

CDR3 DNA: TGTGCCAGCAGTAATGGACAGGAAAGGGGTGGCTACACCTTC. This encodes CASSNGQERGGYTF. The chain couples TRBV6-5 to TRBJ1-2; 7 positions match TRBD1. This CDR3 is built from 14 residues. Germline V lookup: CDR1 MNHEY, CDR2 SVGAGI. Trimming removed 5 bases from V and 7 bases from J; junction bases left unmatched: 10.